The clone carrying this TCR beta chain has more than one count but fewer than ten. The data stem from a study of T cells in Graves' hyperthyroidism and ophthalmopathy. Overall study: Peripheral blood was collected at initial diagnosis, before any treatment.

RNA transcripts provided the source from which TCR beta CDR3 regions were amplified. Using the HTBI primer set, a first-round RT-PCR was run on the TCR CDR3. TCRdb re-called the multiplex PCR reads with MiXCR, one entry per CDR3 protein. The sample contains about 290,000 distinct CDR3 sequences, roughly 17% of which appear only once. Per the germline V gene, CDR1 is SEHNR and CDR2 is FQNEAQ (reference sequence). V lost 2 bases and J lost 7; bases outside the gene matches: 4. The CDR3 spans 15 residues. The chain links TRBV7-9 to TRBJ2-2; 10 bases line up with TRBD1. Sample: blood. This sequence was found in a man aged 30-40 years with Graves' hyperthyroidism. The CDR3 spells CASSLLGQGHGELFF. For the CDR3, the DNA is TGTGCCAGCAGCTTACTGGGACAGGGGCACGGGGAGCTGTTTTTT.